Following are 27 T cell receptor beta chains from one sample sequenced in a study of CD8+ T cells in alopecia areata. Regarding treatment: oral pan-JAK inhibitor, 5-10 mg twice daily. Extracted from the samples, RNA was reverse transcribed into cDNA to serve as the sequencing template. Using immunoSEQ multiplex PCR, the repertoire was profiled, and TCRdb retains in-frame clones only, with some absent. Of 170,000 or so clones detected, about three fifths appear once; the ten largest clones hold 10% to 15%. The specimen comprised CD8+ T cells sorted from blood, sampled at week 24, from a patient treated with tofacitinib. The receptors originated from a human donor with alopecia areata.

This chain connects TRBV6-6 to TRBJ2-7; D gene unclear. Germline V gene sequence: CDR1 MNHNY, CDR2 SVGAGI (reference sequence). Trimming shortened V by 6 bases and J by 6 bases, and 9 bases separated the two germline ends. The CDR3 has 11 residues. DNA of the CDR3: TGTGCCAGCAGGGCGGCCCTCGAGCAGTACTTC. It translates to CASRAALEQYF.

In its sample, this clone was seen a few times. The rearrangement links TRBV29-1 to TRBJ2-7; D is undetermined. This CDR3 is 10 amino acids long. Germline CDR1 is SQVTM and CDR2 is ANQGSEA. Trimming pared 5 bases from V and 4 bases from J, leaving 6 bases between. The CDR3 region is CSVLEYEQYF. In DNA, the CDR3 is TGCAGCGTTCTTGAATACGAGCAGTACTTC.

The rearrangement joins TRBV6-6 to TRBJ2-5; 9 bases line up with TRBD1. V was pared by 7 bases and J by 1 base, with 10 bases of the junction left unmatched. Germline V gene sequence: CDR1 MNHNY, CDR2 SVGAGI (reference sequence). There are 16 residues in the CDR3. CDR3 sequence (DNA): TGTGCCAGCACCGGACAGGGGTTAAGGTCCCAAGAGACCCAGTACTTC. Protein: CASTGQGLRSQETQYF.

The chain recombines TRBV15 with TRBJ1-2, with no clear D. CDR1 is LNHNV, CDR2 YYDKDF, per germline (reference sequence). The CDR3 has 17 residues. Between the trimmed V and J ends, which lost 0 bases and 0 bases, there was a span of 14 bases. The CDR3 nucleotides read TGTGCCACCAGCAGAGATCAGGTCGGAGGGACTAACTATGGCTACACCTTC. This sequence encodes CATSRDQVGGTNYGYTF.

The chain couples TRBV7-2 to TRBJ2-3, with 7 bases fitting TRBD2. The CDR3 spans 15 residues. Germline lookup yields CDR1 SGHTA and CDR2 FQGNSA. V lost 4 bases to trimming and J lost 6 bases; unmatched junction nucleotides: 10. The chain's CDR3 is CASSSLGLVGDTQYF. The CDR3 bases are TGTGCCAGCAGCTCTCTCGGACTAGTGGGCGATACGCAGTATTTT.

Regarding this clone: Additional DNA sequences in this sample encode the identical CDR3. CDR3 sequence: CASSLVVSKPDTQYF. As DNA, the CDR3 is TGCGCCAGCAGCTTGGTGGTTAGCAAACCAGATACGCAGTATTTT. This chain uses TRBV5-1 with TRBJ2-3; unclear D gene. In germline, CDR1 is SGHRS, CDR2 YFSETQ. The CDR3 runs to 15 residues. V was clipped by 0 bases and J by 4 bases, with 12 bases between them.

The chain uses TRBV12-5 and TRBJ1-6, with D unclear. From germline, CDR1 is LGHNT and CDR2 FRNRAP. This CDR3 is built from 14 residues. V shed 4 bases and J shed 10 bases, with 14 bases lying between them. This CDR3 reads CASGSPSGESPLHF. The DNA of the CDR3 is TGTGCTAGTGGTTCGCCAAGCGGGGAATCACCCCTCCACTTT.

This clone was seen only a few times. The chain carries TRBV7-9 and TRBJ2-1; D uncertain. This CDR3 is built from 12 residues. Germline V CDR1 and CDR2: SEHNR, FQNEAQ (reference sequence). V was cut by 0 bases and J by 7 bases, with 4 bases left in between. This CDR3 reads CASSLANNEQFF. The CDR3 bases are TGTGCCAGCAGCTTAGCGAATAATGAGCAGTTCTTC.

The chain employs TRBV6-1 and TRBJ2-4; 9 bases are a match to TRBD2. CDR3 length equals 17 residues. CDR1 and CDR2 (germline): MNHNS, SASEGT. With V trimmed by 0 bases and J by 3 bases, 6 bases remained unmatched. The CDR3 loop is CASSEARGGRDKNIQYF. The CDR3 DNA follows: TGTGCCAGCAGTGAAGCGCGGGGGGGAAGGGACAAAAACATTCAGTACTTC.

This chain links TRBV6-5 with TRBJ2-1; D may be TRBD2 (7 bases). In germline, CDR1 is MNHEY, CDR2 SVGAGI. Trimming cost V 10 bases and J 5 bases, with 21 bases left between them. CDR3 length equals 15 residues. The CDR3 bases are TGTGCCATCAACTCTGGGAGGGGGACGCACAATGAGCAGTTCTTC. Protein sequence: CAINSGRGTHNEQFF.

This clone was observed a handful of times. The genes are TRBV29-1 and TRBJ2-7, with TRBD1 identical over 10 bases. V shed 1 base and J 2 bases; nucleotides not matched to a gene: 5. The CDR3 totals 15 residues. Germline V gene data show CDR1 as SQVTM and CDR2 as ANQGSEA. CDR3 sequence reads: CSVEVTGTGAYEQYF. DNA for the CDR3: TGCAGCGTTGAAGTCACCGGGACAGGGGCCTACGAGCAGTACTTC.

The genes are TRBV7-2 and TRBJ2-5; D is unresolved. This CDR3 spans 15 amino acids. V lost 3 bases and J 5 bases, leaving 16 bases between the germline ends. Germline CDR1 SGHTA, CDR2 FQGNSA. The CDR3 nucleotides are TGTGCCAGCAGCTTTGTCTCCCGAAGCCGTGAGACCCAGTACTTC. This translates into CASSFVSRSRETQYF. The entire variable domain, with the rest obtained from reference TRBV7-2 and TRBJ2-5, is as follows: GAGVSQSPSNKVTEKGKDVELRCDPISGHTALYWYRQSLGQGLEFLIYFQGNSAPDKSGLPSDRFSAERTGGSVSTLTIQRTQQEDSAVYLCASSFVSRSRETQYFGPGTRLLVL.

The chain recombines TRBV5-6 with TRBJ2-5, with D perhaps matching TRBD1 (6 bases). The CDR3 runs to 16 residues. Germline V gene data show CDR1 as SGHDT and CDR2 as YYEEEE. The V gene lost 1 base and the J gene lost 3 bases, with 16 bases spanning the gap. CDR3 nucleotide sequence: TGTGCCAGCAGCTTGAGTGGCCAGGGGATAGAAGAGACCCAGTACTTC. Its translation is CASSLSGQGIEETQYF. Drawing the rest from reference TRBV5-6 and TRBJ2-5, the complete variable domain is DAGVTQSPTHLIKTRGQQVTLRCSPKSGHDTVSWYQQALGQGPQFIFQYYEEEERQRGNFPDRFSGHQFPNYSSELNVNALLLGDSALYLCASSLSGQGIEETQYFGPGTRLLVL.

The chain has TRBV10-2 and TRBJ2-7, with D perhaps being TRBD1 or TRBD2 (5 bases each). Trimming stripped 8 bases from V and 3 bases from J, with 17 bases between. This CDR3 spans 14 amino acids. Germline V gives CDR1 WSHSY, CDR2 SAAADI. The CDR3 DNA sequence: TGCGCCAGCCTCGGGACCGACCTGGGCTACGAGCAGTACTTC. Protein sequence: CASLGTDLGYEQYF.

This clone has more than one count but fewer than ten. This chain links TRBV18 with TRBJ2-2; TRBD1 matches 9 bases. The germline V gene has CDR1 KGHSH and CDR2 LQKENI. The CDR3 contains 16 residues. The V gene end was trimmed by 1 base and the J gene end by 6 bases; junction bases not matched to a gene: 6. The chain's CDR3 is CASSPRDRVDAGELFF. CDR3 bases: TGTGCCAGCTCACCACGGGACAGGGTGGATGCCGGGGAGCTGTTTTTT.

This chain connects TRBV4-2 to TRBJ2-5; the match to TRBD1 covers 9 bases. The V gene end was trimmed by 5 bases and the J gene end by 4 bases; junction bases not matched to a gene: 2. The CDR3 sequence is 13 residues long. Germline values: CDR1 LGHNA, CDR2 YNFKEQ. CDR3 bases: TGTGCCAGCAGCGCGGGACAGGGAGAGACCCAGTACTTC. Its protein product is CASSAGQGETQYF.

This clone was seen a few times. V is TRBV27 and J is TRBJ1-1, with D possibly being TRBD1 (6 bases). CDR3 length: 16 residues. The germline V gene encodes CDR1 MNHEY and CDR2 SMNVEV (reference sequence). V was clipped by 4 bases and J by 11 bases, with 26 bases between them. The CDR3 region is CASSSYLPREGHPAFF. The CDR3 nucleotides read TGTGCCAGCAGTTCTTATTTACCACGAGAGGGACACCCGGCTTTCTTT.

The gene calls are TRBV7-2 and TRBJ2-5; tentative D call: TRBD1 (5 bases). The CDR3 sequence is 13 residues long. The germline CDR1 and CDR2 sequences are SGHTA and FQGNSA. Between the trimmed V and J ends, which lost 3 bases and 4 bases, there was a span of 9 bases. CDR3 region: CASSLQGRETQYF. The DNA of the CDR3 is TGTGCCAGCAGCTTGCAGGGTCGAGAGACCCAGTACTTC.

The table lists this clone with many counts. The identical CDR3 is also encoded by other nucleotide sequences in the sample. V is TRBV15 and J is TRBJ2-7, with 8 bases identical to TRBD1. CDR3 length equals 12 residues. Germline V CDR1 and CDR2: LNHNV, YYDKDF (reference sequence). With V trimmed by 5 bases and J by 4 bases, 1 base remained unmatched. CDR3 bases: TGTGCCACCAGCGGACAGGGTTACGAGCAGTACTTC. This translates into CATSGQGYEQYF.

V usage is TRBV4-1 and J usage is TRBJ2-3; TRBD1 agrees at 10 bases. V dropped 4 bases and J dropped 1; count of bases not matched to a gene: 5. Looked up from germline, CDR1 is MGHRA and CDR2 is YSYEKL. This CDR3 region has 16 residues. CDR3 protein: CASSRQGTGGTDTQYF. The CDR3 coding sequence is TGCGCCAGCAGCCGCCAGGGGACAGGGGGCACAGATACGCAGTATTTT.

This sequence joins TRBV15 and TRBJ2-2, with 9 bases identical to TRBD2. With V trimmed by 0 bases and J by 4 bases, 6 bases remained unmatched. CDR1 LNHNV and CDR2 YYDKDF come from the germline V gene (reference sequence). The CDR3 extends over 17 amino acids. CDR3 coding DNA: TGTGCCACCAGCAGAGATCGACGACTAGCGGTCACCGGGGAGCTGTTTTTT. It codes for CATSRDRRLAVTGELFF.

For this clone: Other DNA sequences in this specimen translate into the identical CDR3. The chain uses TRBV5-1 and TRBJ2-7; maybe TRBD2 (5 bases). Looked up from germline, CDR1 is SGHRS and CDR2 is YFSETQ. Deletions cut 0 bases from V and 4 bases from J, with 8 bases between. The CDR3 is 13 residues long. The DNA of the CDR3 is TGCGCCAGCAGCTTGGGGAGGACGTACGAGCAGTACTTC. This translates into CASSLGRTYEQYF.

The rearrangement links TRBV7-9 to TRBJ1-1; D is ambiguous. Between the trimmed V and J ends, which lost 7 bases and 11 bases, there was a span of 8 bases. CDR3 size: 9 residues. Germline lookup yields CDR1 SEHNR and CDR2 FQNEAQ (reference sequence). CDR3 loop: CASIEGAFF. The CDR3 bases are TGTGCCAGCATCGAAGGGGCTTTCTTT.

This clone was observed a single time. This chain links TRBV5-6 with TRBJ2-2; the match to TRBD1 covers 8 bases. V trimming: 5 bases; J trimming: 6 bases; junction bases outside the gene matches: 9. Germline lookup yields CDR1 SGHDT and CDR2 YYEEEE. This CDR3 is built from 15 residues. In nucleotides, the CDR3 is TGTGCCAGCAGTGCAGGGGGCCGTTCCTCCGGGGAGCTGTTTTTT. Protein product: CASSAGGRSSGELFF.

The table lists this clone with a few counts. V and J are TRBV7-9 and TRBJ2-7; D perhaps matches TRBD2 (5 bases). Germline V lookup: CDR1 SEHNR, CDR2 FQNEAQ (reference sequence). This CDR3 region has 15 residues. Trimming took 6 bases from V and 2 from J, leaving 17 bases between them. For the CDR3, the DNA is TGTGCCAGCAGGAGCGGATCGAAGCGGCCCTACGAGCAGTACTTC. This translates into CASRSGSKRPYEQYF.

Comments on this clone: The sample holds other DNA sequences that translate to the same CDR3. J is TRBJ2-1 and V is TRBV7-9; unclear D gene. This CDR3 spans 10 amino acids. The germline V and J ends were trimmed by 5 bases and 10 bases, with 6 bases remaining between them. Germline values: CDR1 SEHNR, CDR2 FQNEAQ (reference sequence). CDR3 bases: TGTGCCAGCAGCGGCACCGAGCAGTTCTTC. This translates into CASSGTEQFF.

The chain joins TRBV7-2 to TRBJ2-7; tentatively, D is TRBD1 or TRBD2 (5 bases each). Between the trimmed V and J ends, which lost 4 bases and 2 bases, there was a span of 12 bases. CDR1 and CDR2 (germline): SGHTA, FQGNSA. The CDR3 extends over 14 amino acids. CDR3 loop: CASSSRDGPYEQYF. CDR3 coding DNA: TGTGCCAGCAGCTCCCGGGACGGTCCCTACGAGCAGTACTTC.